This TCR beta chain was captured by sequencing in a study of blood T cell repertoires in COVID-19. Using immunoSEQ multiplex PCR, the repertoire was profiled, and TCRdb retains in-frame clones only, with some absent. The sample records under 200,000 clones, around 84% being singletons. The CDR3 spans 16 residues. Germline values: CDR1 MDHEN, CDR2 SYDVKM. The junction had 13 bases not matched to a gene; V was cut back by 7 bases and J by 2 bases. The Seattle patients joined while their infection was active and were tracked longitudinally afterward. This clonotype originated in a woman aged 60 to 75 with COVID-19, enrolled during active disease. The sample comprised peripheral blood. The chain is built from TRBV28 and TRBJ2-7; 8 nucleotides align to TRBD1. The CDR3 spells CASTQRTGHRPYEQYV. The CDR3 coding sequence is TGTGCCAGCACCCAGCGGACAGGGCACAGACCCTACGAGCAGTACGTC.